The clone carrying this T cell receptor beta chain was found a few times. Its matching antigen is unknown. The V segment lost 5 bases and the J segment 5 bases; nucleotides outside the gene matches: 7. Germline V gives CDR1 SGHRS, CDR2 YFSETQ. The length of the CDR3 is 16 residues. The sample comes from a study of cytomegalovirus exposure and HLA in healthy donors. The study, taken as a whole, reports: A later analysis linked a missense DCLRE1C variant to TCR beta V- and J-gene trimming. Later work found that TCR association rates differed between HLA loci; DRB1 had the most and HLA-C the fewest.

13 Jbeta primers and 60 Vbeta primers were used for the PCR. Original processing notes: Per a later analysis, the number of unique TCR beta chains was around 79 million, of which roughly 10 million were shared. Profiled with immunoSEQ multiplex PCR; TCRdb holds only in-frame clones, not every one. The DNA gave D and trimming, while V, J and clone size come from that table. Found here are 150,000 to 200,000 clones, 65% to 70% of them singletons; the top ten hold more than 9%. The chain has TRBV5-1 and TRBJ2-1, with 13 positions matching TRBD2. This sequence originates from a man aged 25 to 40 in good health and CMV-seropositive. Input material: PBMCs. The CDR3 DNA is TGCGCCAGCAGTCGGGACGGGACTAGCGGGGACAATGAGCAGTTCTTC. Protein: CASSRDGTSGDNEQFF.